This T cell receptor (beta chain) was documented in a study of molecular identifiers for immune sequencing clone quantification. General study findings and limits: Spiked-in Jurkat TCR RNA corresponding to one cell was reported as detectable against more than 750,000 naive cells. Among effectors, clones above 20 RNA copies held over 98% of molecules; among naive cells, under 1%. With a barcode shared among identical TCR molecules, highly expanded clone sizes could be underestimated.

This clonotype was detected only a few times. As yet, its antigen is unknown. An end of the junction does not agree with germline; a read error may underlie this. Germline V gene sequence: CDR1 KGHSY, CDR2 FQNENV. This CDR3 spans 16 amino acids. The CD8+CD4-CCR7+CD45RA+ phenotype defined the sorted naive CD8 T cells. TCRdb independently ran MiXCR on the PCR reads; one entry per CDR3 protein. The data hold roughly 300,000 distinct CDR3 sequences, with roughly a quarter observed a single time. This chain uses TRBV16 with TRBJ1-5; TRBD1 matches 7 bases. Source material: naive CD8+ T cells from blood, with Jurkat cell RNA spiked in. Subset indicated: FACS-sorted CD8+CD4-CCR7+CD45RA+ naive T cells. The source is a human donor in good health. Some libraries in this study had Jurkat cell RNA spiked in. The CDR3 coding sequence is TGTGCCAGCAACCAAGGACAGGAGCTTAGCAATCAGCCCCAGCATTTT. Protein sequence: CASNQGQELSNQPQHF.